The clone carrying this T cell receptor beta chain is classed as medium-sized. Compared with germline, one end of the junction differs, possibly owing to a read error. Patients had received no treatment of any kind before thyroid surgery. This record belongs to a study of metastatic and nonmetastatic thyroid tumors. TCRdb re-clonotyped the PCR reads through MiXCR. Counted here are more than 10,000 clones, approximately 33% occurring once; the ten biggest clones make up around 12%. Sequenced: tumor tissue. This clonotype was obtained from a male donor with papillary thyroid cancer or a benign thyroid nodule (not recorded which). Some clones in this sample may be carry-over from other donors' samples.

The CDR3 sequence: CASSDPLLYNEQSF. The CDR3 DNA sequence: TGTGCCAGCAGCGACCCTCTGCTCTACAATGAGCAGTCCTTC. The gene calls are TRBV11-3 and TRBJ2-1; D gene uncertain. The germline CDR1 and CDR2 sequences are SGHNT and YENEEA. The CDR3 is made up of 14 amino acids.